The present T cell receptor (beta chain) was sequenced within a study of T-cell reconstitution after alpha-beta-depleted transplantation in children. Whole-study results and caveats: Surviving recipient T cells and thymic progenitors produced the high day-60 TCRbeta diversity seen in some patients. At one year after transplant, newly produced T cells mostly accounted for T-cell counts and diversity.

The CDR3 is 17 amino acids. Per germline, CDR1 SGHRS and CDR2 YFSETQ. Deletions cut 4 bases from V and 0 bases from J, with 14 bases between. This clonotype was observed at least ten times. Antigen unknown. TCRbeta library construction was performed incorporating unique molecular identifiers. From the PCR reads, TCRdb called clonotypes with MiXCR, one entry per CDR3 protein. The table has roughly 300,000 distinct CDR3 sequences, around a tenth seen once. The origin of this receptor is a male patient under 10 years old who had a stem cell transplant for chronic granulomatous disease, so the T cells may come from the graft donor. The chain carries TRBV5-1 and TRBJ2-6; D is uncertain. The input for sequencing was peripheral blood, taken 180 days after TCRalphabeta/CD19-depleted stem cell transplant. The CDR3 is CASSLNPGSSGANVLTF. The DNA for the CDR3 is TGCGCCAGCAGCCTGAACCCAGGCAGCTCTGGGGCCAACGTCCTGACTTTC.